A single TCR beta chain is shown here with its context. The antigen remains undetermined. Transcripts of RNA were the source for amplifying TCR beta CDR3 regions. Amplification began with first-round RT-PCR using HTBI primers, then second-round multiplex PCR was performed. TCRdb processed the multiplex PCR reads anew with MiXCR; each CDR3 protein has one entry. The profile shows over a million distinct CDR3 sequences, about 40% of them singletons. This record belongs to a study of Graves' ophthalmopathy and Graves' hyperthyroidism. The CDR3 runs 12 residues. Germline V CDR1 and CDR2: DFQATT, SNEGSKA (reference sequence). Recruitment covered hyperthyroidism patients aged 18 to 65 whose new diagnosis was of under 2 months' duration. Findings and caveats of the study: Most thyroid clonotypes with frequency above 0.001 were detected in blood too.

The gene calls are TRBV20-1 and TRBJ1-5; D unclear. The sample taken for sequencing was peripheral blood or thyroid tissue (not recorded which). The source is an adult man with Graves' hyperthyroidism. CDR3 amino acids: CRAETRNQPQHF. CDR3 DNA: TGCAGAGCTGAGACCCGCAATCAGCCCCAGCATTTT.